What follows are 20 T cell receptor beta chains derived from one specimen sequenced in a study of shared clonotypes between healthy human individuals. The naive CD8 fraction comprised CD45RO-negative cells positively selected for CCR7 and excluded terminally differentiated effector memory CD45RA+ cells. Assay: immunoSEQ multiplex PCR; the TCRdb copy retains only in-frame clones and omits some. The sample yields hundreds of thousands of clones, approximately 96% seen once. Sequencing input: naive CD8+ T cells sorted from blood. These receptors came from a woman aged 25-40 years in good health.

The DNA of the CDR3 is TGTGCCAGTAGTATAGGGGGGACCCCCTACGAGCAGTACTTC. Protein: CASSIGGTPYEQYF. V and J are TRBV19 and TRBJ2-7; D may match TRBD1 or TRBD2 (5 bases each). The CDR3 loop spans 14 amino acids. The V end was cut by 1 base, the J end by 2 bases, with 9 bases between. Per the germline V gene, CDR1 is LNHDA and CDR2 is SQIVND (reference sequence).

The rearrangement uses TRBV27 and TRBJ2-7; 9 bases match TRBD1. With V trimmed by 2 bases and J by 5 bases, 4 bases remained unmatched. The germline V gene encodes CDR1 MNHEY and CDR2 SMNVEV (reference sequence). The CDR3 consists of 14 residues. CDR3: CASSLSGTGNEQYF. CDR3 nucleotides: TGTGCCAGCAGTTTAAGTGGGACAGGGAACGAGCAGTACTTC.

The chain recombines TRBV28 with TRBJ1-3; D is ambiguous. The V end was cut by 6 bases, the J end by 2 bases, with 11 bases between. This CDR3 comprises 14 residues. Per germline, CDR1 MDHEN and CDR2 SYDVKM. As DNA, the CDR3 is TGTGCCAGCAGAATCGTTGGGCCTGGAAACACCATATATTTT. It is translated as CASRIVGPGNTIYF.

Comments on this clone: This specimen includes other DNA sequences encoding the same CDR3. The genes are TRBV15 and TRBJ2-7, with 7 bases aligning to TRBD1. CDR1 is LNHNV and CDR2 is YYDKDF in the germline V gene (reference sequence). J was trimmed by 2 bases and V by 1 base; bases with no gene match: 2. There are 14 residues in the CDR3. The CDR3 DNA reads as TGTGCCACCAGCAGAGGAACAGGGGCCTACGAGCAGTACTTC. The encoded protein is CATSRGTGAYEQYF.

The rearrangement joins TRBV6-1 to TRBJ1-1; D call uncertain. The CDR3 totals 15 residues. Trimming left V 4 bases short and J 0 bases short, with 12 bases between. The V gene's germline CDR1 is MNHNS and CDR2 SASEGT. The CDR3 protein is CASSAPGKMNTEAFF. For the CDR3, the DNA is TGTGCCAGCAGTGCCCCTGGGAAGATGAACACTGAAGCTTTCTTT.

The V call is TRBV11-2, the J call TRBJ2-1; D uncertain. Trimming left V 2 bases short and J 0 bases short, with 8 bases between. The V gene's germline CDR1 is SGHAT and CDR2 FQNNGV. CDR3 size: 15 residues. This CDR3 is CASSLSQVSYNEQFF. DNA for the CDR3: TGTGCCAGCAGCTTATCCCAGGTCTCCTACAATGAGCAGTTCTTC. Using reference TRBV11-2 and TRBJ2-1 for the parts outside the CDR3, the full variable domain is EAGVAQSPRYKIIEKRQSVAFWCNPISGHATLYWYQQILGQGPKLLIQFQNNGVVDDSQLPKDRFSAERLKGVDSTLKIQPAKLEDSAVYLCASSLSQVSYNEQFFGPGTRLTVL.

The chain recombines TRBV9 with TRBJ2-1; 7 bases fit TRBD2. Germline V gene lookup returns CDR1 SGDLS and CDR2 YYNGEE. The V and J ends lost 1 base and 6 bases, in that order; junction bases with no gene match: 7. The CDR3 runs 15 residues. CDR3 loop: CASSVWEGSGNEQFF. The CDR3 region has the DNA TGTGCCAGCAGCGTATGGGAGGGGTCTGGCAATGAGCAGTTCTTC.

The V call is TRBV9, the J call TRBJ2-7; D uncertain. This CDR3 region has 8 residues. Germline V lookup: CDR1 SGDLS, CDR2 YYNGEE. V was clipped by 9 bases and J by 3 bases, with 1 base between them. The CDR3 here is CANYEQYF. DNA of the CDR3: TGTGCCAACTACGAGCAGTACTTC.

The chain has TRBV10-2 and TRBJ1-2, with 7 bases that match TRBD1. The V gene's germline CDR1 is WSHSY and CDR2 SAAADI. V shed 4 bases and J 0 bases; nucleotides not matched to a gene: 2. The CDR3 loop spans 14 amino acids. The CDR3 reads CASSVQGANYGYTF. The CDR3 coding sequence is TGCGCCAGCAGTGTCCAGGGGGCTAACTATGGCTACACCTTC.

This clone appeared once. The V call is TRBV13, the J call TRBJ2-7, with 8 bases lining up with TRBD2. The ends lost 6 bases at V and 4 bases at J; junction bases unmatched: 8. There are 14 residues in the CDR3. In germline, CDR1 is PRHDT, CDR2 FYEKMQ (reference sequence). The DNA of the CDR3 is TGTGCCAGCAGTCCGGGACTAGTCGCTTACGAGCAGTACTTC. This codes for CASSPGLVAYEQYF.

The chain couples TRBV28 to TRBJ2-1, with D unresolved. The CDR3 runs 10 residues. Germline CDR1 is MDHEN and CDR2 is SYDVKM. V was trimmed by 9 bases and J by 7 bases, leaving 7 bases between them. This CDR3 reads CARPRNEQFF. DNA of the CDR3: TGTGCCAGGCCGCGTAATGAGCAGTTCTTC.

V and J are TRBV5-1 and TRBJ1-1, with D maybe TRBD1 (5 bases). The CDR3 consists of 14 residues. V was trimmed by 1 base and J by 1 base, leaving 8 bases between them. Germline CDR1 is SGHRS and CDR2 is YFSETQ. The CDR3 region is CASSLRGGNTEAFF. CDR3 bases: TGCGCCAGCAGCTTGCGCGGGGGGAACACTGAAGCTTTCTTT.

This clone was found once. The chain uses TRBV28 and TRBJ1-2, with D hard to call. Germline assignment: CDR1 MDHEN and CDR2 SYDVKM. V was shortened by 5 bases and J by 0 bases, with 16 bases between the two germline ends. CDR3 length: 16 amino acids. The CDR3 reads CASSPRRQNTNYGYTF. CDR3 DNA sequence: TGTGCCAGCAGTCCCCGACGGCAGAACACTAACTATGGCTACACCTTC.

The J gene is TRBJ2-7, the V gene TRBV27; D not certain. From germline, CDR1 is MNHEY and CDR2 SMNVEV (reference sequence). The CDR3 spans 14 residues. Trimming left V 3 bases short and J 4 bases short, with 13 bases between. The CDR3 spells CASSFGRAGYEQYF. As DNA, the CDR3 is TGTGCCAGCAGTTTCGGCCGGGCTGGGTACGAGCAGTACTTC.

J is TRBJ2-1 and V is TRBV19; 12 bases agree with TRBD2. The CDR3 extends over 17 amino acids. Germline trimming cut 2 bases from V and 7 bases from J; bases unmatched to any gene: 9. Germline V gene data show CDR1 as LNHDA and CDR2 as SQIVND (reference sequence). CDR3 DNA sequence: TGTGCCAGTAGTATATACCTGACGGGACTAGCGGGTAATGAGCAGTTCTTC. Translated: CASSIYLTGLAGNEQFF.

V and J are TRBV27 and TRBJ2-7; 8 bases match TRBD1. The germline V gene encodes CDR1 MNHEY and CDR2 SMNVEV (reference sequence). The trim removed 0 bases at V and 3 bases at J, leaving 7 bases unmatched. This CDR3 region has 16 residues. CDR3 coding DNA: TGTGCCAGCAGTTTATCACCCGGGACAGGCGGCTACGAGCAGTACTTC. Amino acids: CASSLSPGTGGYEQYF.

This chain joins TRBV27 and TRBJ2-2; 13 positions match TRBD2. CDR3 size: 16 residues. J lost 7 bases, V lost 5 bases, and 7 bases had no gene match. The germline CDR1 and CDR2 sequences are MNHEY and SMNVEV (reference sequence). CDR3 loop: CASSPGLAGTIGELFF. Here the CDR3 DNA reads TGTGCCAGCAGTCCGGGACTAGCGGGAACAATCGGGGAGCTGTTTTTT.

The chain combines TRBV7-9 with TRBJ1-1, with 7 bases lining up with TRBD1. Germline trimming cut 4 bases from V and 3 bases from J; bases unmatched to any gene: 17. CDR1 is SEHNR, CDR2 FQNEAQ, per germline (reference sequence). The CDR3 covers 18 residues. CDR3 residues: CASSSRPGQHWQHTEAFF. The CDR3 DNA follows: TGTGCCAGCAGCTCACGACCGGGACAGCACTGGCAGCACACTGAAGCTTTCTTT. Using reference TRBV7-9 and TRBJ1-1 for the parts outside the CDR3, the full variable domain is DTGVSQNPRHKITKRGQNVTFRCDPISEHNRLYWYRQTLGQGPEFLTYFQNEAQLEKSRLLSDRFSAERPKGSFSTLEIQRTEQGDSAMYLCASSSRPGQHWQHTEAFFGQGTRLTVV.

J is TRBJ2-1 and V is TRBV9; the D gene could be TRBD1 or TRBD2 (5 bases each). The CDR3 runs to 14 residues. The germline V gene has CDR1 SGDLS and CDR2 YYNGEE. V lost 2 bases to trimming and J lost 1 base, with 7 bases between them. In nucleotides, the CDR3 is TGTGCCAGCAGCGTGAGGGGATCCTACAATGAGCAGTTCTTC. This sequence encodes CASSVRGSYNEQFF.

This clone was found a few times. The rearrangement links TRBV19 to TRBJ1-2; D is possibly TRBD1 (5 bases). The CDR3 loop spans 13 amino acids. V lost 7 bases to trimming and J lost 6 bases, with 15 bases between them. The germline gives CDR1 LNHDA, CDR2 SQIVND (reference sequence). The DNA for the CDR3 is TGTGCCAGTAAGACCCGGCAGGGTGATGGCTACACCTTC. This sequence encodes CASKTRQGDGYTF.